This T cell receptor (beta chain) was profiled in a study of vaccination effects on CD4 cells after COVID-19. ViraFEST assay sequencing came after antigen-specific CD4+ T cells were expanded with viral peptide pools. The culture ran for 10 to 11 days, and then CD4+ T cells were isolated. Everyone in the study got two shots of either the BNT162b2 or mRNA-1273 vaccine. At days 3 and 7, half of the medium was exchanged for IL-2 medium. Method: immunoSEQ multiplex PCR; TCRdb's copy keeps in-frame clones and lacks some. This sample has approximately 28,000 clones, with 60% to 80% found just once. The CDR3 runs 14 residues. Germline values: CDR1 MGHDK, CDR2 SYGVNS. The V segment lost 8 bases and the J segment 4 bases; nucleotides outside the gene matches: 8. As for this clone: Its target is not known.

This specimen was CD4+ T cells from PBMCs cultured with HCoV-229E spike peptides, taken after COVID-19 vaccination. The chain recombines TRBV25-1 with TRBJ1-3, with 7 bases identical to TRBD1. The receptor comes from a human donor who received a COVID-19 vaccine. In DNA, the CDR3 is TGTGCCAGCCAATCGACAGGGCCCGGAAACACCATATATTTT. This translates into CASQSTGPGNTIYF.